A single sample is the source of the 5 T cell receptor beta chains below, sequenced in a study of OX40 agonist ivuxolimab in advanced cancers. Sequencing was performed with immunoSEQ multiplex PCR; in TCRdb, only in-frame clones are kept and a portion is missing. The repertoire holds tens of thousands of clones, roughly nine tenths seen once, with around 10% in the top ten. The material sequenced was CD4+ or CD8+ T cells sorted from blood, taken in a trial of the OX40 agonist ivuxolimab. Every receptor here comes from an adult with an advanced solid tumor such as melanoma, head and neck, liver or kidney cancer.

The CDR3: CASSSRPETDTQYF. CDR3 nucleotide sequence: TGCGCCAGCAGCTCCCGTCCGGAAACAGATACGCAGTATTTT. The rearrangement joins TRBV5-1 to TRBJ2-3; no definite D call. V gave up 3 bases and J gave up 3 bases, with 11 bases separating them. Germline-derived CDR1 and CDR2 are SGHRS and YFSETQ. The CDR3 spans 14 residues.

The genes are TRBV10-1 and TRBJ2-3; D is undetermined. Trimming left V 4 bases short and J 0 bases short, with 8 bases between. The CDR3 sequence is 14 residues long. Germline V lookup: CDR1 WNHNN, CDR2 SYGVQD (reference sequence). Here the CDR3 reads CASSVKPSTDTQYF. Written as DNA, the CDR3 is TGCGCCAGCAGTGTGAAACCCAGCACAGATACGCAGTATTTT.

The J gene is TRBJ2-1, the V gene TRBV29-1; D perhaps matches TRBD1 (7 bases). The CDR3 runs 14 residues. V shed 5 bases and J shed 7 bases, with 18 bases lying between them. CDR1 and CDR2 from the germline V gene are SQVTM and ANQGSEA. CDR3: CSVRTGGTANEQFF. As DNA, the CDR3 is TGCAGCGTTAGGACAGGAGGGACTGCAAATGAGCAGTTCTTC.

The chain joins TRBV29-1 to TRBJ2-1, with a tentative D call TRBD1 (5 bases). Germline CDR1 SQVTM, CDR2 ANQGSEA. The V gene lost 5 bases and the J gene lost 3 bases, with 17 bases spanning the gap. The CDR3 covers 15 residues. The CDR3 DNA reads TGCAGCGTTCTTTTGGAGACAGCTGTCTACAATGAGCAGTTCTTC. Protein: CSVLLETAVYNEQFF.

The chain uses TRBV28 and TRBJ1-2; D call uncertain. Germline lookup yields CDR1 MDHEN and CDR2 SYDVKM. Trimming cost V 3 bases and J 8 bases, with 10 bases left between them. The CDR3 totals 12 residues. CDR3 region: CASSFQMPGYTF. The CDR3 DNA is TGTGCCAGCAGTTTTCAAATGCCCGGCTACACCTTC.